The T cell receptor (beta chain) described here comes from a study of control samples from healthy donors and cancer patients. Clones were sequenced by immunoSEQ multiplex PCR, and TCRdb holds only the in-frame ones, with some missing. The table records just over 150,000 clones, nearly 95% of them present only once. Germline-derived CDR1 and CDR2 are WNHNN and SYGVQD (reference sequence). V lost 5 bases to trimming and J lost 5 bases, with 13 bases between them. CDR3 length: 13 amino acids. The sequencing input was blood. This TCR derives from a man in his fifties in good health. The chain joins TRBV10-1 to TRBJ2-7; TRBD1 is a possible D gene (5 bases). CDR3 in amino acids: CASSTGGAHEQYF. Written as DNA, the CDR3 is TGCGCCAGCAGTACAGGTGGGGCACACGAGCAGTACTTC.